The rows below give T cell receptor beta chains drawn from one sample of a study of T-cell memory formation after mild COVID-19. TCRdb re-analysed the 5' RACE reads in MiXCR, keeping a single row per CDR3 protein. The profile covers about 320,000 distinct CDR3 sequences, with roughly an eighth appearing a single time and roughly 23% taken by the ten largest. The sample consisted of PBMCs or a T cell subset sorted from them (not recorded which). The receptors come from a man aged 18-30 years who had mild COVID-19 (a few samples of this study predate the infection). Cell type and time point are not known. Each CDR3 is given with its conserved first and last residue. The order of the fields is J gene, V gene, clone size, CDR3 protein. Clone size is shown for a subset of rows, as once, few, many or a class of expanded clone.

J gene: TRBJ2-4; V gene: TRBV7-8; clone size: -; CDR3 protein: CASSSSLAGGGNIQYF
J gene: TRBJ1-5; V gene: TRBV27; clone size: -; CDR3 protein: CASSLLSNQPQHF
J gene: TRBJ1-5; V gene: TRBV20-1; clone size: -; CDR3 protein: CSASEDSNQPQHF
J gene: TRBJ1-1; V gene: TRBV5-5; clone size: -; CDR3 protein: CASSLDPPRAAEAFF
J gene: TRBJ1-2; V gene: TRBV5-1; clone size: few; CDR3 protein: CASSLRPRGTNYGYTF
J gene: TRBJ2-3; V gene: TRBV5-4; clone size: -; CDR3 protein: CASSSIAGTDTQYF
J gene: TRBJ2-3; V gene: TRBV6-2/TRBV6-3; clone size: few; CDR3 protein: CASSWGGPGNTQYF
J gene: TRBJ2-2; V gene: TRBV7-9; clone size: few; CDR3 protein: CASSLELYTGELFF
J gene: TRBJ2-5; V gene: TRBV7-3; clone size: -; CDR3 protein: CASSRSRDRGQETQYF
J gene: TRBJ2-5; V gene: TRBV7-2; clone size: many; CDR3 protein: CASSPRPRGKETQYF
J gene: TRBJ2-7; V gene: TRBV20-1; clone size: few; CDR3 protein: CSAPTGIHEQYF
J gene: TRBJ2-2; V gene: TRBV20-1; clone size: many; CDR3 protein: CSARGNTRSNTGELFF
J gene: TRBJ1-1; V gene: TRBV5-1; clone size: -; CDR3 protein: CASSLVGRALGSTEAFF
J gene: TRBJ1-2; V gene: TRBV29-1; clone size: many; CDR3 protein: CSVEETVYGYTF
J gene: TRBJ2-6; V gene: TRBV5-1; clone size: -; CDR3 protein: CASSSSSGATVLTF
J gene: TRBJ2-1; V gene: TRBV11-2; clone size: -; CDR3 protein: CASSLDSRQGAVNEQFF
J gene: TRBJ1-1; V gene: TRBV11-2; clone size: -; CDR3 protein: CASRSFEGLKMSDTEAFF
J gene: TRBJ1-3; V gene: TRBV12-3/TRBV12-4; clone size: many; CDR3 protein: CAGGRAPLGNTIYF
J gene: TRBJ1-2; V gene: TRBV7-2; clone size: few; CDR3 protein: CASSLGPGRFYGYTF
J gene: TRBJ2-1; V gene: TRBV11-2; clone size: few; CDR3 protein: CATRGQAADEQFF